The next 10 T cell receptor beta chains were all read from a single sample in a study of shared clonotypes between healthy human individuals. The assay was immunoSEQ multiplex PCR, and TCRdb's table has in-frame clones only and misses some. Of some 1.5 million clones listed, 96% are singletons. Sequenced sample: naive CD4+ T cells sorted from blood. Subset specified: CD45RA+ positively selected. Source of these receptors: a man aged 25-45 years in good health.

This clone was seen a single time. Other DNA variants within this sample encode the same CDR3. The chain carries TRBV7-9 and TRBJ1-1; 9 bases agree with TRBD1. Germline V CDR1 and CDR2: SEHNR, FQNEAQ (reference sequence). The CDR3 covers 14 residues. Trimming cost V 6 bases and J 3 bases; bases outside gene matches: 5. CDR3: CASSLQGADTEAFF. DNA for the CDR3: TGTGCCAGCAGTTTACAGGGGGCGGACACTGAAGCTTTCTTT.

The rearrangement joins TRBV7-9 to TRBJ2-5; 9 bases map to TRBD2. The trim removed 4 bases at V and 5 bases at J, leaving 8 bases unmatched. The CDR3 extends over 15 amino acids. CDR1 and CDR2 (germline): SEHNR, FQNEAQ (reference sequence). The CDR3 reads CASSSGTSIGETQYF. The CDR3 bases are TGTGCCAGCAGCTCAGGGACTAGCATAGGGGAGACCCAGTACTTC.

Concerning this clone itself: The identical CDR3 is also encoded by other nucleotide sequences in the sample. The chain couples TRBV5-1 to TRBJ2-3; possibly TRBD1 for D (6 bases). This CDR3 comprises 15 residues. Trimming shortened V by 4 bases and J by 3 bases, and 15 bases separated the two germline ends. In germline, CDR1 is SGHRS, CDR2 YFSETQ. The CDR3: CASSLQGPRTDTQYF. DNA of the CDR3: TGCGCCAGCAGCCTCCAGGGGCCCCGTACAGATACGCAGTATTTT.

The genes are TRBV5-1 and TRBJ1-4, with 7 bases fitting TRBD1. The CDR3 has 15 residues. Germline values: CDR1 SGHRS, CDR2 YFSETQ. V lost 0 bases to trimming and J lost 8 bases; unmatched junction nucleotides: 7. CDR3 in amino acids: CASSLVPDRVEKLFF. The CDR3 region has the DNA TGCGCCAGCAGCTTGGTACCCGACAGGGTCGAAAAACTGTTTTTT.

The genes are TRBV6-4 and TRBJ2-3, with D tentatively TRBD1 (5 bases). V gave up 5 bases and J gave up 0 bases, with 12 bases separating them. CDR3 length: 15 residues. Per germline, CDR1 MRHNA and CDR2 SNTAGT. For the CDR3, the DNA is TGTGCCAGCAGTATCGGACACCCTAGCACAGATACGCAGTATTTT. Amino acids: CASSIGHPSTDTQYF.

The chain joins TRBV10-3 to TRBJ2-5; the D gene is possibly TRBD2 (6 bases). Germline V lookup: CDR1 ENHRY, CDR2 SYGVKD. The ends were cut back, 6 bases at V and 2 bases at J, with 13 bases in the middle. The CDR3 is made up of 14 amino acids. The CDR3 here is CAISGYRGQETQYF. The CDR3 coding sequence is TGTGCCATCAGCGGATACCGGGGGCAAGAGACCCAGTACTTC.

The sample holds one count of this clone. The same CDR3 also results from other DNA sequences found in this sample. The chain is built from TRBV6-5 and TRBJ1-1; D gene ambiguous. Trimming stripped 0 bases from V and 2 bases from J, with 4 bases between. Germline assignment: CDR1 MNHEY and CDR2 SVGAGI. This CDR3 spans 13 amino acids. The chain's CDR3 is CASSYSENTEAFF. Here the CDR3 DNA reads TGTGCCAGCAGTTACTCTGAAAACACTGAAGCTTTCTTT.

The chain has TRBV2 and TRBJ1-4, with TRBD1 as a possible D gene (5 bases). V was clipped by 4 bases and J by 5 bases, with 14 bases between them. Germline V gives CDR1 SNHLY, CDR2 FYNNEI. This CDR3 is built from 15 residues. The CDR3 loop is CASSGERGRNEKLFF. CDR3 coding DNA: TGTGCCAGCAGTGGTGAGAGGGGTAGGAATGAAAAACTGTTTTTT.

The chain joins TRBV19 to TRBJ2-3; D is unclear. The CDR3 has 15 amino acids. The V gene's germline CDR1 is LNHDA and CDR2 SQIVND (reference sequence). V lost 3 bases and J lost 1, with 11 bases in between. As DNA, the CDR3 is TGTGCCAGTAGTATGAATGGTCTTGGCACAGATACGCAGTATTTT. Translation: CASSMNGLGTDTQYF.

The chain carries TRBV18 and TRBJ2-1; 7 nucleotides agree with TRBD1. V dropped 3 bases and J dropped 10; count of bases not matched to a gene: 9. The CDR3 has 14 residues. Germline CDR1 and CDR2: KGHSH and LQKENI. The CDR3 loop is CASSPGTARIEQFF. CDR3 DNA: TGTGCCAGCTCACCTGGGACAGCTAGAATAGAGCAGTTCTTC. The variable domain in full, completed from reference TRBV18 and TRBJ2-1, reads NAGVMQNPRHLVRRRGQEARLRCSPMKGHSHVYWYRQLPEEGLKFMVYLQKENIIDESGMPKERFSAEFPKEGPSILRIQQVVRGDSAAYFCASSPGTARIEQFFGPGTRLTVL.